The 30 T cell receptor beta chains below were found in one sample sequenced in a study of T cell responses to AZD1222 COVID-19 vaccine. Here immunoSEQ multiplex PCR was the method, and the copy in TCRdb shows in-frame clones only, minus some. The repertoire consists of some 150,000 clones, with more than 75% occurring once and the leading ten covering 4% to 6%. Sample: peripheral blood, taken on day 0 of AZD1222 vaccination. These TCRs come from an adult in good health.

A word on this clone: The identical CDR3 is also encoded by other nucleotide sequences in the sample. This chain connects TRBV2 to TRBJ1-1, with D uncertain. The CDR3 contains 12 residues. Germline CDR1 is SNHLY and CDR2 is FYNNEI. Trimming left V 3 bases short and J 0 bases short, with 2 bases between. CDR3 protein: CASSEMNTEAFF. In nucleotides, the CDR3 is TGTGCCAGCAGTGAGATGAACACTGAAGCTTTCTTT.

The chain joins TRBV14 to TRBJ1-4, with TRBD1 as a possible D gene (5 bases). V gave up 0 bases and J gave up 14 bases, with 10 bases separating them. CDR1 and CDR2 (germline): SGHDN, FVKESK. CDR3 length: 12 amino acids. CDR3 amino acids: CASSQDQKGLFF. CDR3 DNA sequence: TGTGCCAGCAGCCAAGATCAAAAGGGGCTGTTTTTT.

The chain uses TRBV19 and TRBJ2-5; unclear D gene. V was pared by 3 bases and J by 4 bases, with 9 bases between. The CDR3 consists of 13 residues. Germline CDR1 and CDR2: LNHDA and SQIVND (reference sequence). Written as DNA, the CDR3 is TGTGCCAGTAGTATCGGCATTGGAGAGACCCAGTACTTC. Residues: CASSIGIGETQYF. The full variable domain, completed using reference TRBV19 and TRBJ2-5, is DGGITQSPKYLFRKEGQNVTLSCEQNLNHDAMYWYRQDPGQGLRLIYYSQIVNDFQKGDIAEGYSVSREKKESFPLTVTSAQKNPTAFYLCASSIGIGETQYFGPGTRLLVL.

The J gene is TRBJ2-3, the V gene TRBV6-5; D is unresolved. V shed 0 bases and J shed 2 bases, with 9 bases lying between them. The CDR3 loop spans 15 amino acids. In germline, CDR1 is MNHEY, CDR2 SVGAGI. DNA for the CDR3: TGTGCCAGCAGTTACTCGTTCTCCACCACAGATACGCAGTATTTT. Its protein is CASSYSFSTTDTQYF.

The chain is built from TRBV20-1 and TRBJ2-1, with TRBD2 matching over 9 bases. V lost 5 bases to trimming and J lost 16 bases; unmatched junction nucleotides: 9. This CDR3 has 11 amino acids. Germline CDR1 reads DFQATT; CDR2 reads SNEGSKA (reference sequence). This chain's CDR3 is CSALFGTSQFF. CDR3 nucleotides: TGCAGTGCTCTATTCGGGACTAGCCAATTCTTC.

The chain uses TRBV3-1 (or the pseudogene TRBV3-2) and TRBJ1-1; D is ambiguous. V lost 3 bases to trimming and J lost 3 bases, with 5 bases between them. Germline CDR1 and CDR2: LGHDT and YNNKEL (reference sequence). The CDR3 extends over 12 amino acids. CDR3 DNA sequence: TGTGCCAGCAGCCAGAGTTACACTGAAGCTTTCTTT. Translated, it gives CASSQSYTEAFF.

The V call is TRBV14, the J call TRBJ2-5; either TRBD1 or TRBD2 may fit D (5 bases each). The germline V gene has CDR1 SGHDN and CDR2 FVKESK. There are 13 residues in the CDR3. The germline V and J ends were trimmed by 1 base and 5 bases, with 8 bases remaining between them. This CDR3 reads CASSQVWGETQYF. DNA of the CDR3: TGTGCCAGCAGCCAAGTCTGGGGGGAGACCCAGTACTTC.

The chain couples TRBV12-3 or TRBV12-4 to TRBJ2-3, with D unresolved. This CDR3 has 13 amino acids. Trimming pared 5 bases from V and 10 bases from J, leaving 16 bases between. CDR3 sequence (DNA): TGTGCCAGCAGTCGAACCACTGGGTGGGCGCAGTATTTT. Protein: CASSRTTGWAQYF.

The genes are TRBV15 and TRBJ1-1; the D gene is possibly TRBD1 (6 bases). Germline CDR1 LNHNV, CDR2 YYDKDF (reference sequence). Trimming took off 7 bases at V and 3 bases at J, with 15 bases between the two ends. The CDR3 is 14 amino acids. The CDR3 DNA reads TGTGCCACCAAACTTGACAGGTGGGACACTGAAGCTTTCTTT. Translation gives CATKLDRWDTEAFF.

The chain joins TRBV14 to TRBJ2-7; D unresolved. Deletions cut 2 bases from V and 0 bases from J, with 5 bases between. Per the germline V gene, CDR1 is SGHDN and CDR2 is FVKESK. The CDR3 covers 13 residues. In nucleotides, the CDR3 is TGTGCCAGCAGCCAAATACACTCCTACGAGCAGTACTTC. Protein product: CASSQIHSYEQYF.

V gene TRBV19 combines with J gene TRBJ1-4, with D hard to call. CDR1 is LNHDA, CDR2 SQIVND, per germline (reference sequence). Deletions cut 3 bases from V and 3 bases from J, with 2 bases between. The CDR3 runs to 12 residues. The CDR3 DNA sequence: TGTGCCAGTAGTATGGCTAATGAAAAACTGTTTTTT. This gives the protein CASSMANEKLFF.

The rearrangement joins TRBV9 to TRBJ1-2; the D gene is possibly TRBD1 (5 bases). V lost 5 bases to trimming and J lost 8 bases, with 25 bases between them. This CDR3 contains 16 residues. Germline CDR1 and CDR2: SGDLS and YYNGEE. The CDR3 here is CASSDIRGPQGYGYTF. The CDR3 nucleotides are TGTGCCAGCAGTGACATCCGGGGCCCCCAGGGCTACGGCTACACCTTC.

The rearrangement links TRBV25-1 to TRBJ2-3; 7 nucleotides match TRBD2. Germline V gene lookup returns CDR1 MGHDK and CDR2 SYGVNS. V gave up 3 bases and J gave up 3 bases; unmatched junction bases: 3. CDR3 size: 14 residues. The CDR3 is CASSEPAGTDTQYF. The CDR3 region has the DNA TGTGCCAGCAGTGAGCCAGCGGGAACAGATACGCAGTATTTT.

This chain uses TRBV28 with TRBJ2-5; weak D call: TRBD1 (6 bases). V lost 3 bases and J lost 6, with 8 bases in between. Germline CDR1 and CDR2: MDHEN and SYDVKM. The CDR3 is made up of 12 amino acids. CDR3 bases: TGTGCCAGCAGTTTCAGGGGAAAGACCCAGTACTTC. It codes for CASSFRGKTQYF.

The CDR3 DNA is TGTGCCAGCAGCCCGCTGAAGGCCCAGTACTTC. Its translation: CASSPLKAQYF. The rearrangement links TRBV7-9 to TRBJ2-5; D remains ambiguous. The CDR3 extends over 11 amino acids. The germline CDR1 and CDR2 sequences are SEHNR and FQNEAQ (reference sequence). The ends were cut back, 5 bases at V and 9 bases at J, with 10 bases in the middle.

J is TRBJ1-4 and V is TRBV9; 9 nucleotides align to TRBD1. There are 16 residues in the CDR3. With 3 bases clipped from V and 7 bases from J, the junction kept 10 bases outside the gene matches. Germline CDR1 and CDR2: SGDLS and YYNGEE. CDR3 sequence reads: CASSGSLQGAFEKLFF. CDR3 coding DNA: TGTGCCAGCAGCGGTTCTCTACAGGGGGCGTTTGAAAAACTGTTTTTT.

In this sample, this clone turned up once. The chain recombines TRBV7-6 with TRBJ1-6; weak D call: TRBD1 (5 bases). CDR1 SGHVS and CDR2 FNYEAQ come from the germline V gene. Trimming pared 1 base from V and 10 bases from J, leaving 17 bases between. This CDR3 contains 16 residues. The CDR3 coding sequence is TGTGCCAGCAGCTTAGGTCCCCGGGGGATACAATCACCCCTCCACTTT. Amino acids: CASSLGPRGIQSPLHF.

The chain uses TRBV2 and TRBJ2-7, with TRBD2 matching 15 bases. CDR3 length: 13 amino acids. V shed 3 bases and J 11 bases; nucleotides not matched to a gene: 2. Germline loops: CDR1 SNHLY, CDR2 FYNNEI. CDR3 in DNA: TGTGCCAGCAGTGACGGGACTAGCGGGAGGAAGTACTTC. This encodes CASSDGTSGRKYF.

This sequence joins TRBV7-3 and TRBJ2-1; 12 bases are a match to TRBD1. Germline V lookup: CDR1 SGHTA, CDR2 FQGTGA. V shed 5 bases and J 12 bases; nucleotides not matched to a gene: 11. This CDR3 is 15 amino acids long. The CDR3 DNA follows: TGTGCCAGCAGCCGCGGGACAGGGGGCTCTAGTGTGCAGTTCTTC. This translates into CASSRGTGGSSVQFF.

The J gene is TRBJ1-2, the V gene TRBV19; TRBD1 matches 12 bases. The V segment lost 10 bases and the J segment 8 bases; nucleotides outside the gene matches: 14. CDR3 length equals 15 residues. The germline V gene encodes CDR1 LNHDA and CDR2 SQIVND (reference sequence). The CDR3 sequence: CATSRVGQGAPGYTF. DNA for the CDR3: TGTGCCACCTCAAGAGTGGGACAGGGGGCGCCCGGCTACACCTTC.

This chain connects TRBV12-3 or TRBV12-4 to TRBJ1-1; D unresolved. V gave up 3 bases and J gave up 4 bases, with 9 bases separating them. The CDR3 extends over 13 amino acids. The CDR3, as DNA: TGTGCCAGCAGTTTTGGCCTATCCACTGAAGCTTTCTTT. Translation gives CASSFGLSTEAFF.

This rearrangement joins TRBV2 to TRBJ2-2, with TRBD1 matching 7 bases. In germline, CDR1 is SNHLY, CDR2 FYNNEI. After removal of 3 bases from V and 4 bases from J, the junction contained 2 bases not matched to a gene. CDR3 length: 14 residues. The CDR3 is CASSETGITGELFF. The CDR3 nucleotides are TGTGCCAGCAGTGAGACAGGGATCACCGGGGAGCTGTTTTTT.

The gene calls are TRBV12-3 or TRBV12-4 and TRBJ2-7; no firm D call. Between the trimmed V and J ends, which lost 3 bases and 1 base, there was a span of 7 bases. CDR3 length equals 13 residues. The CDR3 region is CASSLGFSYEQYF. CDR3 bases: TGTGCCAGCAGTTTGGGTTTTTCCTACGAGCAGTACTTC.

J is TRBJ2-5 and V is TRBV5-1, with a possible D match to TRBD1 (5 bases). This CDR3 contains 13 residues. From germline, CDR1 is SGHRS and CDR2 YFSETQ. The V end lost 8 bases, the J end lost 6 bases, and 17 bases lay between the germline ends. The CDR3 region has the DNA TGCGCCAGTTCGGGTCCAGGGATAAAGACCCAGTACTTC. Encoded protein: CASSGPGIKTQYF.

The chain carries TRBV6-2 or TRBV6-3 and TRBJ1-4; the D gene is possibly TRBD1 (5 bases). Trimming left V 2 bases short and J 10 bases short, with 11 bases between. Per germline, CDR1 MNHEY and CDR2 SVGEGT. There are 13 residues in the CDR3. The CDR3 coding sequence is TGTGCCAGCAGTTACCAGGGAAAGGGAAAACTGTTTTTT. It specifies CASSYQGKGKLFF.

The chain joins TRBV28 to TRBJ2-5; possibly TRBD1 or TRBD2 for D (5 bases each). This CDR3 contains 12 residues. CDR1 is MDHEN, CDR2 SYDVKM, per germline. Trimming stripped 4 bases from V and 4 bases from J, with 7 bases between. This CDR3 reads CASSSGTETQYF. In DNA, the CDR3 is TGTGCCAGCAGTTCGGGGACAGAGACCCAGTACTTC.

This chain connects TRBV6-5 to TRBJ1-1, with 7 bases fitting TRBD1. Trimming at V came to 5 bases and at J to 10 bases, leaving 7 bases not matched to a gene. The CDR3 extends over 12 amino acids. Per germline, CDR1 MNHEY and CDR2 SVGAGI. CDR3 sequence reads: CASSTGVFGAFF. The CDR3 nucleotides are TGTGCCAGCAGTACAGGGGTGTTCGGAGCTTTCTTT.

The V and J genes are TRBV15 and TRBJ1-4, with unresolved D. This CDR3 spans 14 amino acids. The ends were cut back, 1 base at V and 5 bases at J, with 8 bases in the middle. Germline V CDR1 and CDR2: LNHNV, YYDKDF (reference sequence). CDR3 in amino acids: CATSRAQKNEKLFF. The DNA for the CDR3 is TGTGCCACCAGCAGAGCTCAGAAGAATGAAAAACTGTTTTTT.

V and J are TRBV5-6 and TRBJ1-2; 7 positions agree with TRBD1. Germline V CDR1 and CDR2: SGHDT, YYEEEE. V shed 4 bases, J shed 6 bases, and the junction held 9 bases outside the gene matches. The CDR3 spans 14 residues. The chain's CDR3 is CASSRVNQGDGYTF. CDR3 nucleotides: TGTGCCAGCAGCCGCGTTAACCAGGGGGATGGCTACACCTTC. Full variable domain (remainder filled in from reference TRBV5-6 and TRBJ1-2): DAGVTQSPTHLIKTRGQQVTLRCSPKSGHDTVSWYQQALGQGPQFIFQYYEEEERQRGNFPDRFSGHQFPNYSSELNVNALLLGDSALYLCASSRVNQGDGYTFGSGTRLTVV.

CDR3 sequence: CASSPGASGSGGELFF. The CDR3 region has the DNA TGTGCCAGCAGTCCGGGGGCTAGCGGGAGTGGCGGGGAGCTGTTTTTT. This chain uses TRBV6-2 or TRBV6-3 with TRBJ2-2; 10 bases agree with TRBD2. The V and J ends lost 5 bases and 7 bases, in that order; junction bases with no gene match: 10. CDR1 and CDR2 from the germline V gene are MNHEY and SVGEGT. This CDR3 is 16 amino acids long.